A selection of T cell receptor beta chains follows, all from one sample in a study of blood T cells in healthy people across ages. Via MiXCR, TCRdb re-called the 5' RACE reads, giving one row per CDR3 protein. The sample yields around 780,000 distinct CDR3 sequences, roughly 24% seen once. The same data also contributed to another study, on T cells of mothers and their children.

The sequenced material came from blood. The receptor source for this set is a boy between 10 and 17 years old in good health. Each CDR3 is given with its conserved first and last residue. The D gene is left open where the match is weak. Rows give clone size only sometimes, using once, few, many, or a class for an expanded clone.

v_call,j_call,d_call,clone_size,cdr3_aa,cdr3_nt
TRBV24-1,TRBJ1-5,NA,NA,CATSDRREGDQPQHF,TGTGCCACCAGTGACCGTAGAGAGGGGGATCAGCCCCAGCATTTT
TRBV5-1,TRBJ2-7,NA,NA,CASSLTYPSYEQYF,TGCGCCAGCAGCCTGACATACCCCTCCTACGAGCAGTACTTC
TRBV5-1,TRBJ2-7,TRBD1,NA,CASSLGGTGKGYEQYF,TGCGCCAGCAGCTTGGGGGGGACAGGGAAGGGTTACGAGCAGTACTTC
TRBV5-1,TRBJ1-1,NA,NA,CASSFPLGRDPGTEAFF,TGCGCCAGCAGCTTCCCCCTCGGACGGGATCCCGGCACTGAAGCTTTCTTT
TRBV11-2,TRBJ1-3,TRBD1,few,CASSLRTGAGNTIYF,TGTGCCAGCAGCCTAAGGACAGGGGCTGGAAACACCATATATTTT
TRBV7-2,TRBJ2-5,NA,NA,CASSFGGGKSQETQYF,TGTGCCAGCAGCTTTGGTGGCGGAAAGAGCCAAGAGACTCAGTACTTC
TRBV12-5,TRBJ2-4,TRBD1,few,CASGLGQGERNIQYF,TGTGCTAGTGGCCTCGGACAGGGCGAGAGGAACATTCAGTACTTC
TRBV3-1,TRBJ2-1,TRBD2,few,CASSTSGTSGEYNEQFF,TGTGCCAGCAGCACCTCCGGGACTAGCGGCGAATACAATGAGCAGTTCTTC
TRBV25-1,TRBJ2-5,NA,NA,CASSEYGKETQYF,TGTGCCAGCAGTGAATACGGGAAGGAGACCCAGTACTTC
TRBV12-3/TRBV12-4,TRBJ2-7,TRBD1,NA,CASRVTGTGPYEQYF,TGTGCCAGCAGAGTTACAGGGACAGGCCCCTACGAGCAGTACTTC
TRBV12-3/TRBV12-4,TRBJ1-2,NA,few,CASSQLGGSIDGYTF,TGTGCCAGCAGTCAACTGGGGGGGTCGATAGATGGCTACACCTTC
TRBV14,TRBJ1-2,TRBD1,NA,CASSQGFDRDYGYTF,TGTGCCAGCAGCCAAGGATTCGACAGGGACTATGGCTACACCTTC
TRBV12-3/TRBV12-4,TRBJ1-1,NA,few,CASSALLGKANTEAFF,TGTGCCAGCAGTGCCTTGTTGGGAAAGGCCAACACTGAAGCTTTCTTT
TRBV27,TRBJ2-7,TRBD2,NA,CASRLISGAFYEQYF,TGTGCCAGCAGACTAATTAGCGGGGCCTTCTACGAGCAGTACTTC
TRBV30,TRBJ2-1,TRBD2,NA,CAWSVGLTSGVDEQFF,TGTGCCTGGAGTGTCGGGCTGACTAGCGGGGTCGATGAGCAGTTCTTC
TRBV6-6,TRBJ1-1,NA,few,CASSTTALGDTEAFF,TGTGCCAGCAGTACGACAGCGCTGGGGGACACTGAAGCTTTCTTT
TRBV11-2,TRBJ2-1,NA,once,CASSLIGEYNEQFF,TGTGCCAGCAGCTTAATCGGGGAGTACAATGAGCAGTTCTTC
TRBV11-2,TRBJ2-1,NA,few,CASSLSGRIDNEQFF,TGTGCCAGCAGCTTATCGGGCCGAATAGACAATGAGCAGTTCTTC
TRBV30,TRBJ2-7,TRBD2,NA,CAWSVAGRSSYEQYF,TGTGCCTGGAGTGTAGCGGGGAGGAGCTCCTACGAGCAGTACTTC
TRBV28,TRBJ1-1,NA,NA,CASTSPTGRAFF,TGTGCCAGCACATCTCCCACCGGGCGAGCTTTCTTT
TRBV18,TRBJ2-7,TRBD2,few,CASSPPGLAGKKGSYEQYF,TGTGCCAGCTCACCACCGGGACTAGCGGGGAAAAAAGGCTCCTACGAGCAGTACTTC
TRBV20-1,TRBJ2-7,NA,NA,CSARRRVDYEQYF,TGCAGTGCTAGACGCAGGGTGGACTACGAGCAGTACTTC
TRBV29-1,TRBJ1-6,NA,NA,CSVELQGNYNSPLHF,TGCAGCGTGGAGTTACAGGGAAACTATAATTCACCCCTCCACTTT